This note documents a single TCR beta chain sequence. Antigen unknown. Germline V gene sequence: CDR1 MNHEY, CDR2 SMNVEV (reference sequence). V was shortened by 2 bases and J by 6 bases, with 26 bases between the two germline ends. The CDR3 has 18 residues. This sample was taken from a study of shared clonotypes between healthy human individuals. Whole-study context: Each donor's CD4 naive and CD4 memory cells filled three plates apiece, CD8 naive two, and CD8 memory one.

Only in-frame clones appear in the TCRdb table, and some are missing; sequencing was by immunoSEQ multiplex PCR. Among 660,000 or so clones, approximately 96% were seen once, and the ten largest hold roughly 0.12%. Naive CD8 cells lacked CD45RO, underwent positive selection for CCR7 and left out terminally differentiated effector memory CD45RA+ cells. Study-level findings and limits: For naive CD4 cells, around 5.1% of clonotypes were shared across a few donors. Clonotypes not shared had lower generation probabilities than those common to all four donors. Enrolling few donors narrowed the genetic and exposure-history diversity that was represented.

The source is a woman in her twenties or thirties in good health. The rearrangement uses TRBV27 and TRBJ2-7, with D perhaps matching TRBD1 or TRBD2 (5 bases each). The sequenced sample consisted of naive CD8+ T cells sorted from blood. CDR3 in amino acids: CASSLSPTYRDLVSEQYF. As DNA, the CDR3 is TGTGCCAGCAGTTTAAGTCCAACCTACCGGGACCTAGTCTCCGAGCAGTACTTC.